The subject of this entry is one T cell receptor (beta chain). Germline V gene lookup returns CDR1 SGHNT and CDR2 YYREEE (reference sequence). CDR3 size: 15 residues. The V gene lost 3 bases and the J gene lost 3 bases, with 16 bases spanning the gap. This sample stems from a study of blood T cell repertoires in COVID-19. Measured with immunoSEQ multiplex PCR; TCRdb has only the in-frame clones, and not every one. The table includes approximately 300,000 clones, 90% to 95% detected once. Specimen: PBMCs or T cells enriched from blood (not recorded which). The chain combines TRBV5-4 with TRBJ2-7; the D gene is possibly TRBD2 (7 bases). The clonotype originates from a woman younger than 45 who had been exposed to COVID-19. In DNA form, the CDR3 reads TGTGCCAGCAGCTATACAGGGAGGGGCAGCTACGAGCAGTACTTC. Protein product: CASSYTGRGSYEQYF.